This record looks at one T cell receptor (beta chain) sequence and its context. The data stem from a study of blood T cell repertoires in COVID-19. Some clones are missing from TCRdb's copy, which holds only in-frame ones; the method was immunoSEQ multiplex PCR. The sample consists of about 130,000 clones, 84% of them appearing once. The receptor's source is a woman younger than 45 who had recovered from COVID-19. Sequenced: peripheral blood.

The CDR3 loop reads CASSPGRVEETQYF. The CDR3 region has the DNA TGTGCCAGCAGCCCCGGCAGGGTGGAAGAGACCCAGTACTTC. The V gene is TRBV3-1 (or the pseudogene TRBV3-2), the J gene TRBJ2-5; maybe TRBD1 (5 bases). Trimming took off 4 bases at V and 3 bases at J, with 12 bases between the two ends. The CDR3 runs to 14 residues. CDR1 and CDR2 (germline): LGHDT, YNNKEL (reference sequence).